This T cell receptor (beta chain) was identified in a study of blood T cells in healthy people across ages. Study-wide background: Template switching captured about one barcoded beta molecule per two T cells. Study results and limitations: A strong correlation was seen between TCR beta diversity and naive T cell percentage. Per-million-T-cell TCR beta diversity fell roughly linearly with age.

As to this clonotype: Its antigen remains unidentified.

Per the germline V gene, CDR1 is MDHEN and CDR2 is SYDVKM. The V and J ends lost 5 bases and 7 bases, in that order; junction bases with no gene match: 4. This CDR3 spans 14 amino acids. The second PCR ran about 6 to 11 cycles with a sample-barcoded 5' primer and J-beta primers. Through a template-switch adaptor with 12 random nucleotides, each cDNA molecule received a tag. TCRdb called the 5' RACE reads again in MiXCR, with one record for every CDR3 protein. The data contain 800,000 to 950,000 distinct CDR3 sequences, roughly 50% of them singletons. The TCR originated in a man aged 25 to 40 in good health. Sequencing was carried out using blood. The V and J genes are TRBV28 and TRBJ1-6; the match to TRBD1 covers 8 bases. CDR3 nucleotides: TGTGCCAGCAGTGCGACAGGGGACAATTCACCCCTCCACTTT. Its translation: CASSATGDNSPLHF.